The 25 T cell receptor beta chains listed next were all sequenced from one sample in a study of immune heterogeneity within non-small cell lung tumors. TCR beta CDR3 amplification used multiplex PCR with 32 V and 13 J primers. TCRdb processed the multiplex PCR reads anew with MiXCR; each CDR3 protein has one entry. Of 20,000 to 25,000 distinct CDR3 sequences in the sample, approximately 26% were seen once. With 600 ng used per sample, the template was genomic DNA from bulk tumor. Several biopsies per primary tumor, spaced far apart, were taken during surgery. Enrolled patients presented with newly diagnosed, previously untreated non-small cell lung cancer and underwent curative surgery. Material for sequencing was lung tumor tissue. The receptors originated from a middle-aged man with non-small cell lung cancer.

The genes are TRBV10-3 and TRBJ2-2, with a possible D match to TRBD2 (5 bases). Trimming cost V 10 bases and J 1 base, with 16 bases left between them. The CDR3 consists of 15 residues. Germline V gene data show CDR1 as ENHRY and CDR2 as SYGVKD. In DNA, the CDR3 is TGTGCCACAGCCCGAGCGGATCGGAACACCGGGGAGCTGTTTTTT. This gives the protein CATARADRNTGELFF.

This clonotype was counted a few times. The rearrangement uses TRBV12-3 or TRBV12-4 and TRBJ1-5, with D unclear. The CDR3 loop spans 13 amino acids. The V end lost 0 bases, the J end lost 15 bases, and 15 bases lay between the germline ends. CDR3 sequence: CASSLAGRVLPHF. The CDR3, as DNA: TGTGCCAGCAGTTTAGCCGGACGAGTTCTTCCGCATTTT.

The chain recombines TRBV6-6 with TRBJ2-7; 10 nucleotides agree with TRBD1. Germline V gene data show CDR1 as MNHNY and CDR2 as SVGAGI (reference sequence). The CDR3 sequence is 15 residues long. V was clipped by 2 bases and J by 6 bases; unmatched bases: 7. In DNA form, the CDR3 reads TGTGCCAGCAGTTACCGGGACAGGGGCTCGGGCGAGCAGTACTTC. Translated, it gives CASSYRDRGSGEQYF.

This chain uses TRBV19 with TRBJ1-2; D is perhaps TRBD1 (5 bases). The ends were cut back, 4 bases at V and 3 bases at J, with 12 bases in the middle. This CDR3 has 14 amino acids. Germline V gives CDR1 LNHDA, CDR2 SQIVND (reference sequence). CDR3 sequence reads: CASSNDRGHYGYTF. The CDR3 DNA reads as TGTGCCAGTAGTAACGATCGGGGCCACTATGGCTACACCTTC.

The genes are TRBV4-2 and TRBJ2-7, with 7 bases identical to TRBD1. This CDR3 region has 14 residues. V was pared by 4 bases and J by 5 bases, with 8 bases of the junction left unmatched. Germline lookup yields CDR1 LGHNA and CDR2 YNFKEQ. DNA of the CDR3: TGTGCCAGCAGCCCTCGACAGGGATACGACGAGCAGTACTTC. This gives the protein CASSPRQGYDEQYF.

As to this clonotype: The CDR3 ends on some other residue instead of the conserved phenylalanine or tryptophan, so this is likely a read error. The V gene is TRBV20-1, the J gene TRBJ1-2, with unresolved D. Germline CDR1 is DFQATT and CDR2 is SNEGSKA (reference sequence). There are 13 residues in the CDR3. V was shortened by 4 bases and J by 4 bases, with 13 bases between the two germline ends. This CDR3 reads CSATSVGSYGYTY. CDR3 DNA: TGCAGTGCTACTAGCGTGGGTAGCTATGGCTACACCTAC.

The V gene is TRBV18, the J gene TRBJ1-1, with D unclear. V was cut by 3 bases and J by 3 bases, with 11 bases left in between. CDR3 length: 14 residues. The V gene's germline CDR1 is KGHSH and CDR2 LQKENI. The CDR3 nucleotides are TGTGCCAGCTCACCCCGACCCCCGGACACTGAAGCTTTCTTT. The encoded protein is CASSPRPPDTEAFF.

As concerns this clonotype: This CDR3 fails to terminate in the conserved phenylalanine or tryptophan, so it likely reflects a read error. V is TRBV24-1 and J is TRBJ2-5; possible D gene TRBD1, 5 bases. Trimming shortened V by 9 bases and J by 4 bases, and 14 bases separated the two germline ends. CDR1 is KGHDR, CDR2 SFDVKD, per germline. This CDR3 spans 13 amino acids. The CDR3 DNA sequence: TGTGCCACCGGCGCAGGGTTTCCAGAGACCCAGTACTCC. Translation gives CATGAGFPETQYS.

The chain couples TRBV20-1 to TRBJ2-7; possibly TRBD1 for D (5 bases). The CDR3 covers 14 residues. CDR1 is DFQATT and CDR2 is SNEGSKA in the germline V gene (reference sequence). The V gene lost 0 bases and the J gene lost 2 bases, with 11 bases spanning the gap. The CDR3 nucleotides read TGCAGTGCTAGAGATCTAAGGGGAACCTACGAGCAGTACTTC. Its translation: CSARDLRGTYEQYF.

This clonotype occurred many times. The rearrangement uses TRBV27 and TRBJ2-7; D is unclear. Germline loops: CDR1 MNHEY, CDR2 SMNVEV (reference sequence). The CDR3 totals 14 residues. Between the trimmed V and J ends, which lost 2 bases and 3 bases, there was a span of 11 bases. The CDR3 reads CASSLSRQVYEQYF. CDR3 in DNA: TGTGCCAGCAGTTTAAGTCGGCAGGTCTACGAGCAGTACTTC.

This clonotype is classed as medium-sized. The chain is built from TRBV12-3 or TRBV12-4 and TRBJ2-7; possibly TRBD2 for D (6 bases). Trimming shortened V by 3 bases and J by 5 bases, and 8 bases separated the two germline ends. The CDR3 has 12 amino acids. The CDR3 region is CASSLGGNEQYF. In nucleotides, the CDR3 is TGTGCCAGCAGTTTGGGCGGGAACGAGCAGTACTTC.

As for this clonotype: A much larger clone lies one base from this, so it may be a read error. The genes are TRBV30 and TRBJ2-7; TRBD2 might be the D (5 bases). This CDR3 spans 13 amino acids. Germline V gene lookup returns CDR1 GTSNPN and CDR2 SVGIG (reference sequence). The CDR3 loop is CALGPRGGLEEYF. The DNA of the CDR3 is TGTGCCCTCGGTCCCCGAGGAGGTCTCGAGGAGTACTTC.

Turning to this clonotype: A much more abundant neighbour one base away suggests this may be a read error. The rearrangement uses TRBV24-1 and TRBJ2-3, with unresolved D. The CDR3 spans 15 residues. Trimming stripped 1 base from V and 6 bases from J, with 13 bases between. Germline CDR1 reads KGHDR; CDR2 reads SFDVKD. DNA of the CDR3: TGTGCCACCAGTGATTTTGACGCTACCGGGGATACGCAGTATTTT. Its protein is CATSDFDATGDTQYF.

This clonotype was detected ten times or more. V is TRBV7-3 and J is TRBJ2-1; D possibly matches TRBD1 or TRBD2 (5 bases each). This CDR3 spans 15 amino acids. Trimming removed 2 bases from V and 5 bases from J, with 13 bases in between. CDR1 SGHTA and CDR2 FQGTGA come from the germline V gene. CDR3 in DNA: TGTGCCAGCAGCTTAGTCGGCGAGGGGCACAATGAGCAGTTCTTC. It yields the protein CASSLVGEGHNEQFF.

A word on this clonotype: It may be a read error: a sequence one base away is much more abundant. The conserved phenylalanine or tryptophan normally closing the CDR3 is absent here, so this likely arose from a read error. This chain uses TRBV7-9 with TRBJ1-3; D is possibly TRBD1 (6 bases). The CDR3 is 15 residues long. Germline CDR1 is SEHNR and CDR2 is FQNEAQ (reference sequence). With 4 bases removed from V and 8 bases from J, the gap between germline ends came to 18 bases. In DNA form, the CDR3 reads TGTGCCAGCAGCTCCATGATTGGGGGGCAGGACACCATATATTCT. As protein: CASSSMIGGQDTIYS.

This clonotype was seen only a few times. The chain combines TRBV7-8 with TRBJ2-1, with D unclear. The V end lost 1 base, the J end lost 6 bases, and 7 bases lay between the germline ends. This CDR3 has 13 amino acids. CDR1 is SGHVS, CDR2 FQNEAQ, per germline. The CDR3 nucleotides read TGTGCCAGCAGCTTAGGTAGCCCCAATGAGCAGTTCTTC. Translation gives CASSLGSPNEQFF.

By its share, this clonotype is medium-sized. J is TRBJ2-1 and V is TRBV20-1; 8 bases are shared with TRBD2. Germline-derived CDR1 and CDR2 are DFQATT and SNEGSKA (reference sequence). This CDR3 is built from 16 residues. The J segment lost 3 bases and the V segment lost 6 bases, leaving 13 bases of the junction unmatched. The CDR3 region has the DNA TGCAGTGCAGAGACAACGGGACTAGGACGCTACAATGAGCAGTTCTTC. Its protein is CSAETTGLGRYNEQFF.

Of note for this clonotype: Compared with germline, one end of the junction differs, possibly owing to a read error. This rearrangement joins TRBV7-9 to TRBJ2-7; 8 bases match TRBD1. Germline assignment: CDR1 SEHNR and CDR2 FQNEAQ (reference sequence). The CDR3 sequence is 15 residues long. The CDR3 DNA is TGTGACAGCAGCCTCCCTGGGACAGGCCGGAACGAGCAGTACTTC. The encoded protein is CDSSLPGTGRNEQYF.

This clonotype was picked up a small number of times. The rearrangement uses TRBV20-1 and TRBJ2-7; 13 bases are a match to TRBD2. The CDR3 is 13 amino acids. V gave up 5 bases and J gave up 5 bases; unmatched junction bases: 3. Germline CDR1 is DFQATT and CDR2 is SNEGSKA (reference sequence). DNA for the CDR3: TGCAGTGCTCCGGGGACTAGCGGGGACGAGCAGTACTTC. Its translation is CSAPGTSGDEQYF.

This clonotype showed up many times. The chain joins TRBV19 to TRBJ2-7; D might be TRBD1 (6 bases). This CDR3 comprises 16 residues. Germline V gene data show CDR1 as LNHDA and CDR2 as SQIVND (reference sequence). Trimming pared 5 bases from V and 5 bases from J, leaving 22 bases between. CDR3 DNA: TGTGCCAGTAGTTCCGTCCGCATACAGGGAACTAACGAGCAGTACTTC. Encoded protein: CASSSVRIQGTNEQYF.

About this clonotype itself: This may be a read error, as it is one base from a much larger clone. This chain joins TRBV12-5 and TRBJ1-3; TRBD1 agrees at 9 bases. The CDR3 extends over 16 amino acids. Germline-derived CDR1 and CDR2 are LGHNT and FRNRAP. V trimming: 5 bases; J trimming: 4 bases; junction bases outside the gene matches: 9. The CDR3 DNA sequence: TGTGCTAGTGGTCCTGAAACAGGGGGCTCAGGAAACACCATATATTTT. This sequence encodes CASGPETGGSGNTIYF.

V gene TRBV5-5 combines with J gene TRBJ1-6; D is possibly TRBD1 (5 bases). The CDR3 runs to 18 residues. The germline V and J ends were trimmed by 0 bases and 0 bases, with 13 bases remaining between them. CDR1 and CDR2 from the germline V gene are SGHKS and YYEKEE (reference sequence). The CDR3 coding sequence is TGTGCCAGCAGCTTGGATAGGGACCCAATCTCCTATAATTCACCCCTCCACTTT. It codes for CASSLDRDPISYNSPLHF.

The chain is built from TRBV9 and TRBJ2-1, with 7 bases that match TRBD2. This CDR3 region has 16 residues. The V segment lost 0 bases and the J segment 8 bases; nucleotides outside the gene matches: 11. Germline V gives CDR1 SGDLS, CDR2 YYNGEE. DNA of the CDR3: TGTGCCAGCAGCGTAGTGGGCGGGAGTATTGTAGATGAGCAGTTCTTC. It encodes CASSVVGGSIVDEQFF.

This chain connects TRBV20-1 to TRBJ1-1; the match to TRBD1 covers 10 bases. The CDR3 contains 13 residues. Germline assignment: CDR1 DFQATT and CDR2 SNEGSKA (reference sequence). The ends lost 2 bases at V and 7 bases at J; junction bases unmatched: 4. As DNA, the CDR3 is TGCAGTGCTAGACGCGGGACAGGGGTTGAAGCTTTCTTT. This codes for CSARRGTGVEAFF.

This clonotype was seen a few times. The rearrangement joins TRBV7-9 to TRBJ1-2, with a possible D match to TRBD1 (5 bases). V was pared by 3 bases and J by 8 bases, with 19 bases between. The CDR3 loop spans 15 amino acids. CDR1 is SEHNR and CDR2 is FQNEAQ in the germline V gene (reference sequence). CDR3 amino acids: CASSLGMGGREGYTF. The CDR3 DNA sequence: TGTGCCAGCAGCTTGGGGATGGGGGGACGTGAGGGCTACACCTTC.